A single sample gave rise to the 13 T cell receptor beta chains below, sequenced in a study of technical replicates of blood from a handful of donors. The repertoire was sequenced with immunoSEQ multiplex PCR; TCRdb's copy has only in-frame clones and lacks some. The table lists 75,000 to 95,000 clones, approximately 94% of them singletons. The source material was T cells isolated from PBMCs. The receptors were sampled from a human donor in good health.

The V call is TRBV28, the J call TRBJ2-2; 10 nucleotides align to TRBD1. Unmatched junction bases numbered 7, after V lost 6 bases and J lost 3 bases. There are 16 residues in the CDR3. Germline values: CDR1 MDHEN, CDR2 SYDVKM. The CDR3 here is CASSPPGQGYTGELFF. DNA for the CDR3: TGTGCCAGCAGCCCTCCGGGACAGGGGTACACCGGGGAGCTGTTTTTT.

The V call is TRBV14, the J call TRBJ2-1; TRBD2 aligns across 7 bases. V was pared by 6 bases and J by 4 bases, with 6 bases of the junction left unmatched. From germline, CDR1 is SGHDN and CDR2 FVKESK. CDR3 length equals 14 residues. The CDR3 reads CASSPTSVYNEQFF. DNA for the CDR3: TGTGCCAGCAGTCCAACTAGCGTATACAATGAGCAGTTCTTC.

The rearrangement links TRBV30 to TRBJ2-3, with 8 positions matching TRBD2. Germline V lookup: CDR1 GTSNPN, CDR2 SVGIG (reference sequence). Trimming cost V 2 bases and J 1 base; bases outside gene matches: 2. The CDR3 loop spans 14 amino acids. CDR3 in amino acids: CAWSRRGGTDTQYF. In nucleotides, the CDR3 is TGTGCCTGGAGTCGGCGGGGGGGCACAGATACGCAGTATTTT.

The V call is TRBV5-1, the J call TRBJ2-7; TRBD2 matches at 15 bases. V dropped 0 bases and J dropped 6; count of bases not matched to a gene: 7. The CDR3 is made up of 17 amino acids. Germline V gene data show CDR1 as SGHRS and CDR2 as YFSETQ. The DNA for the CDR3 is TGCGCCAGCAGCTTGGGGACTAGCGGGGGGGCAGCACGCGAGCAGTACTTC. Its translation: CASSLGTSGGAAREQYF.

The chain employs TRBV7-9 and TRBJ1-1; D is ambiguous. Trimming removed 0 bases from V and 2 bases from J, with 10 bases in between. From germline, CDR1 is SEHNR and CDR2 FQNEAQ (reference sequence). The CDR3 is 15 residues long. CDR3 in DNA: TGTGCCAGCAGCTTAGCGCACGCAGGTAACACTGAAGCTTTCTTT. This sequence encodes CASSLAHAGNTEAFF.

This chain links TRBV15 with TRBJ1-2; D unresolved. This CDR3 has 14 amino acids. The V gene lost 0 bases and the J gene lost 8 bases, with 13 bases spanning the gap. CDR1 LNHNV and CDR2 YYDKDF come from the germline V gene (reference sequence). The CDR3 DNA is TGTGCCACCAGCAGAGATTCGAGGTCATTGGGCTACACCTTC. Translation: CATSRDSRSLGYTF. Supplemented by reference TRBV15 and TRBJ1-2, the full variable domain reads DAMVIQNPRYQVTQFGKPVTLSCSQTLNHNVMYWYQQKSSQAPKLLFHYYDKDFNNEADTPDNFQSRRPNTSFCFLDIRSPGLGDTAMYLCATSRDSRSLGYTFGSGTRLTVV.

The rearrangement links TRBV7-9 to TRBJ2-7, with a weak D call TRBD1 (6 bases). The CDR3 sequence is 17 residues long. From germline, CDR1 is SEHNR and CDR2 FQNEAQ (reference sequence). V was trimmed by 1 base and J by 0 bases, leaving 16 bases between them. The DNA for the CDR3 is TGTGCCAGCAGCTTAGGGGATGGGGGCATAGTCTCCTACGAGCAGTACTTC. Translating it yields CASSLGDGGIVSYEQYF.

CDR3 residues: CASSLGRGSEQYF. The CDR3 DNA follows: TGTGCCAGCAGCTTAGGAAGGGGGAGCGAGCAGTACTTC. The J gene is TRBJ2-7, the V gene TRBV11-2, with D possibly matching TRBD1 (6 bases). The V end lost 1 base, the J end lost 6 bases, and 10 bases lay between the germline ends. Germline values: CDR1 SGHAT, CDR2 FQNNGV. This CDR3 region has 13 residues.

V gene TRBV5-1 combines with J gene TRBJ2-6, with TRBD1 matching 8 bases. Germline-derived CDR1 and CDR2 are SGHRS and YFSETQ. The CDR3 totals 18 residues. The ends lost 1 base at V and 4 bases at J; junction bases unmatched: 10. The CDR3 spells CASSLIGQGLRGANVLTF. The CDR3, as DNA: TGCGCCAGCAGCTTGATAGGACAGGGCCTACGGGGGGCCAACGTCCTGACTTTC.

The gene calls are TRBV7-6 and TRBJ2-1; 9 bases map to TRBD2. Germline values: CDR1 SGHVS, CDR2 FNYEAQ. The CDR3 length is 16 residues. J was trimmed by 0 bases and V by 1 base; bases with no gene match: 1. The CDR3 bases are TGTGCCAGCAGCTTAGTTAGCGGGAGCTCCTACAATGAGCAGTTCTTC. This encodes CASSLVSGSSYNEQFF.

The chain employs TRBV14 and TRBJ2-5; possible D gene TRBD2, 5 bases. Deletions cut 1 base from V and 5 bases from J, with 17 bases between. This CDR3 spans 16 amino acids. Germline-derived CDR1 and CDR2 are SGHDN and FVKESK. This chain's CDR3 is CASSQGLGALGETQYF. The CDR3, as DNA: TGTGCCAGCAGCCAAGGTCTGGGAGCGTTGGGGGAGACCCAGTACTTC.

V gene TRBV4-1 combines with J gene TRBJ2-2; 9 bases align to TRBD1. There are 15 residues in the CDR3. After removal of 2 bases from V and 6 bases from J, the junction contained 4 bases not matched to a gene. CDR1 MGHRA and CDR2 YSYEKL come from the germline V gene. CDR3 protein: CASSQLGQGAGELFF. CDR3 DNA: TGCGCCAGCAGCCAATTGGGACAGGGTGCCGGGGAGCTGTTTTTT.

This clone was seen just once. The V call is TRBV18, the J call TRBJ2-5; TRBD1 aligns across 8 bases. The CDR3 loop spans 14 amino acids. The J segment lost 2 bases and the V segment lost 3 bases, leaving 2 bases of the junction unmatched. Germline V CDR1 and CDR2: KGHSH, LQKENI. CDR3 sequence: CASSPDRAQETQYF. The CDR3 DNA reads TGTGCCAGCTCACCGGACAGGGCGCAAGAGACCCAGTACTTC.